This T cell receptor beta chain originates from a study of blood T cell repertoires in COVID-19. Germline CDR1 and CDR2: MNHEY and SVGAGI. The CDR3 totals 15 residues. Trimming took 2 bases from V and 4 from J; bases not matched to a gene: 7. TCRdb's table, derived via immunoSEQ multiplex PCR, lists solely in-frame clones and lacks some. The sample lists around 140,000 clones; 87% were seen once. The chain employs TRBV6-5 and TRBJ1-2, with TRBD1 identical over 7 bases. The sequenced material came from peripheral blood. This TCR was recovered from a man between 50 and 59 years old with active COVID-19. Here the CDR3 reads CASSYGDREFYGYTF. CDR3 nucleotide sequence: TGTGCCAGCAGTTACGGTGACAGGGAGTTCTATGGCTACACCTTC.